The rows below give T cell receptor beta chains drawn from one sample of a study of early T cells in non-severe SARS-CoV-2 infection. TCRdb reprocessed the 5' RACE reads with MiXCR, giving one entry per CDR3 protein. The repertoire includes 70,000 to 75,000 distinct CDR3 sequences, roughly 12% of them detected once, and about 4.2% sits in the top ten. Sample: whole blood. Source of these receptors: an adult who was a healthcare worker with PCR-confirmed SARS-CoV-2 infection or an uninfected control (not recorded which). CDR3s include the opening cysteine and the closing phenylalanine or tryptophan. The D gene is left open where the match is weak. Not all rows give a size; the values are once, few, many and, for expanded clones, a class.

J	length	D	size	V	DNA	CDR3
TRBJ2-5	16	.	few	TRBV14	TGTGCCAGCAGTCTACAGACTGGGATTGTGAAAGAGACCCAGTACTTC	CASSLQTGIVKETQYF
TRBJ2-1	13	.	many	TRBV20-1	TGCAGTGCTAGCCGGCAGCCCGTCAATGAGCAGTTCTTC	CSASRQPVNEQFF
TRBJ2-7	16	.	.	TRBV12-3/TRBV12-4	TGTGCCAGCAGTGGCGGGGCGGCAGGAGACTCCTACGAGCAGTACTTC	CASSGGAAGDSYEQYF
TRBJ2-1	13	.	few	TRBV6-5	TGTGCCAGCAGGAAAGCCCAGTACAATGAGCAGTTCTTC	CASRKAQYNEQFF
TRBJ2-2	18	TRBD2	few	TRBV2	TGTGCCAGCAGTGCCCGGGCTAGCGGGAGGTTCGGCACCGGGGAGCTGTTTTTT	CASSARASGRFGTGELFF
TRBJ2-6	18	TRBD1	few	TRBV28	TGTGCCAGCAGTTTTCGGGACAGGGGGCGGCCTGGGGCCAACGTCCTGACTTTC	CASSFRDRGRPGANVLTF
TRBJ2-7	17	TRBD2	few	TRBV12-5	TGTGCTAGTGGTTTGGTAGCTAGCGGGGGGGTCCCTCGCGAGCAGTACTTC	CASGLVASGGVPREQYF
TRBJ2-3	14	TRBD1	many	TRBV12-3/TRBV12-4	TGTGCCAGCAGTCGGACAGGGAAAACAGATACGCAGTATTTT	CASSRTGKTDTQYF
TRBJ2-3	16	.	.	TRBV11-3	TGTGCCAGCAGCATCCGACTAGGCCCCTCCACAGATACGCAGTATTTT	CASSIRLGPSTDTQYF
TRBJ2-2	15	TRBD2	many	TRBV5-1	TGCGCCAGCAGCTGGACTAGCGGGAGTACCGGGGAGCTGTTTTTT	CASSWTSGSTGELFF
TRBJ2-2	17	TRBD1	.	TRBV7-3	TGTGCCAGCAGCTTATTAGGGGACAGGGGGCTGTTCGGGGAGCTGTTTTTT	CASSLLGDRGLFGELFF